The clone carrying this T cell receptor beta chain was counted only a few times. Antigen unknown. All of the donors were Caucasians in good health. These data originate in a study of identical twins. Study conclusions and caveats: Out-of-frame sharing of TCR alpha in monozygotic twins was underestimated by models. A lower insertion count was a feature of abundant cord blood beta clonotypes, with no such feature in memory repertoires.

V lost 5 bases to trimming and J lost 5 bases; unmatched junction nucleotides: 10. Germline V gives CDR1 DFQATT, CDR2 SNEGSKA (reference sequence). This CDR3 contains 14 residues. TCRdb re-analysed the 5' RACE reads in MiXCR, keeping a single row per CDR3 protein. The profile shows about 890,000 distinct CDR3 sequences, roughly 12% of them singletons. In addition, the sample was reused for a study of yellow fever vaccine responses in identical twins.

This receptor was taken from a woman under 30 in good health. Material: PBMCs. This sequence joins TRBV20-1 and TRBJ2-5; TRBD1 matches at 8 bases. In DNA, the CDR3 is TGCAGTGCTTACCTTGGACAGGGAGTTGAGACCCAGTACTTC. Translated, it gives CSAYLGQGVETQYF.